What follows are 18 T cell receptor beta chains derived from one specimen sequenced in a study of T cell changes during pregnancy in multiple sclerosis. Method: immunoSEQ multiplex PCR; TCRdb's copy keeps in-frame clones and lacks some. The data hold tens of thousands of clones, with approximately 92% observed a single time. The sequencing used peripheral blood, collected in the third trimester of pregnancy. The receptors derive from a female donor in good health, enrolled as a control in a pregnancy study.

This chain links TRBV4-3 with TRBJ2-1; D gene uncertain. CDR1 and CDR2 from the germline V gene are LGHNA and YSLEER. The CDR3 has 15 residues. Trimming stripped 0 bases from V and 7 bases from J, with 13 bases between. This CDR3 reads CASSQDPLGVNEQFF. The CDR3 DNA is TGCGCCAGCAGCCAAGATCCCCTAGGTGTGAATGAGCAGTTCTTC.

The CDR3 DNA reads TGTGCCACCAGCGGACCAAGACAGGGCGACACTGAAGCTTTCTTT. It yields the protein CATSGPRQGDTEAFF. This chain connects TRBV15 to TRBJ1-1; 7 bases match TRBD1. This CDR3 has 15 amino acids. Germline CDR1 is LNHNV and CDR2 is YYDKDF (reference sequence). The J segment lost 3 bases and the V segment lost 5 bases, leaving 9 bases of the junction unmatched.

The chain employs TRBV18 and TRBJ2-7, with 8 bases fitting TRBD1. Looked up from germline, CDR1 is KGHSH and CDR2 is LQKENI. V lost 6 bases and J lost 2; bases outside the gene matches: 6. The CDR3 has 14 residues. The CDR3 DNA reads TGTGCCAGCTCGGCGGACAGGGTTGCCTACGAGCAGTACTTC. Its translation is CASSADRVAYEQYF.

The chain has TRBV27 and TRBJ2-3; 7 nucleotides align to TRBD1. This CDR3 spans 12 amino acids. Germline V gene data show CDR1 as MNHEY and CDR2 as SMNVEV (reference sequence). V lost 5 bases and J lost 9; bases outside the gene matches: 5. CDR3 in amino acids: CASSPTGNTQYF. CDR3 DNA sequence: TGTGCCAGCAGTCCGACAGGGAACACGCAGTATTTT.

The chain has TRBV5-1 and TRBJ1-3; D gene uncertain. V was clipped by 5 bases and J by 2 bases, with 14 bases between them. The CDR3 runs 15 residues. Germline CDR1 SGHRS, CDR2 YFSETQ. CDR3 region: CASRTSGLPGNTIYF. The CDR3, as DNA: TGCGCCAGCAGAACCTCGGGGTTACCTGGAAACACCATATATTTT.

CDR3 DNA sequence: TGCGCCAGCAGTGAGATTGGCCTAGCGGGCTACGAGCAGTACTTC. It specifies CASSEIGLAGYEQYF. The chain is built from TRBV10-1 and TRBJ2-7; 8 bases are a match to TRBD2. The CDR3 sequence is 15 residues long. Germline-derived CDR1 and CDR2 are WNHNN and SYGVQD (reference sequence). After removal of 2 bases from V and 3 bases from J, the junction contained 6 bases not matched to a gene.

The V and J genes are TRBV7-6 and TRBJ2-3; TRBD2 agrees at 9 bases. Trimming removed 4 bases from V and 4 bases from J; junction bases left unmatched: 9. Germline V gene lookup returns CDR1 SGHVS and CDR2 FNYEAQ. The CDR3 consists of 16 residues. The CDR3 region has the DNA TGTGCCAGCAGCTCCTTAGCGGGGGTAGGAGCAGATACGCAGTATTTT. Amino acids: CASSSLAGVGADTQYF.

V is TRBV11-2 and J is TRBJ2-6; D not certain. Trimming cost V 5 bases and J 8 bases, with 7 bases left between them. This CDR3 has 12 residues. The germline V gene has CDR1 SGHAT and CDR2 FQNNGV. The CDR3 region is CASSPNSNVLTF. The CDR3 DNA sequence: TGTGCCAGCAGCCCGAACTCCAACGTCCTGACTTTC.

The V and J genes are TRBV4-2 and TRBJ2-5; D perhaps matches TRBD1 (6 bases). Trimming stripped 0 bases from V and 6 bases from J, with 11 bases between. In germline, CDR1 is LGHNA, CDR2 YNFKEQ. The CDR3 spans 14 residues. The DNA of the CDR3 is TGTGCCAGCAGCCAAGACCCCCAGGGGCAGACCCAGTACTTC. This translates into CASSQDPQGQTQYF.

This chain joins TRBV16 and TRBJ1-5; D gene unclear. V dropped 2 bases and J dropped 3 bases, with 8 bases sitting between them. The CDR3 sequence is 14 residues long. Germline lookup yields CDR1 KGHSY and CDR2 FQNENV. The CDR3 nucleotides are TGTGCCAGCAGCCAAAGGAGATTCAATCAGCCCCAGCATTTT. Its translation: CASSQRRFNQPQHF.

The CDR3 region is CASTTGRTEAFF. Here the CDR3 DNA reads TGTGCCAGTACGACAGGGAGGACTGAAGCTTTCTTT. The chain carries TRBV19 and TRBJ1-1; 7 bases are a match to TRBD1. From germline, CDR1 is LNHDA and CDR2 SQIVND (reference sequence). The CDR3 loop spans 12 amino acids. V shed 7 bases, J shed 5 bases, and the junction held 4 bases outside the gene matches.

The chain links TRBV15 to TRBJ1-3; D not certain. The germline CDR1 and CDR2 sequences are LNHNV and YYDKDF (reference sequence). The CDR3 loop spans 14 amino acids. V dropped 0 bases and J dropped 4 bases, with 7 bases sitting between them. DNA for the CDR3: TGTGCCACCAGCAGAGACCTCAGGGGAAACACCATATATTTT. Translated: CATSRDLRGNTIYF.

This chain connects TRBV10-2 to TRBJ1-4; tentatively, D is TRBD1 (6 bases). The CDR3 has 15 amino acids. Germline V gene data show CDR1 as WSHSY and CDR2 as SAAADI. Trimming pared 1 base from V and 7 bases from J, leaving 13 bases between. CDR3 nucleotide sequence: TGCGCCAGCAGTGAGTTCGGACAGATGGGTGAAAAACTGTTTTTT. This gives the protein CASSEFGQMGEKLFF.

The chain combines TRBV6-5 with TRBJ1-2, with TRBD1 as a possible D gene (5 bases). In germline, CDR1 is MNHEY, CDR2 SVGAGI. The germline V and J ends were trimmed by 2 bases and 4 bases, with 8 bases remaining between them. The CDR3 is made up of 13 amino acids. Here the CDR3 reads CASSYRGTYGYTF. The CDR3 DNA sequence: TGTGCCAGCAGTTACAGGGGCACCTATGGCTACACCTTC.

V gene TRBV11-2 combines with J gene TRBJ2-1, with 8 positions matching TRBD2. Trimming at V came to 2 bases and at J to 7 bases, leaving 7 bases not matched to a gene. This CDR3 is 15 amino acids long. CDR1 SGHAT and CDR2 FQNNGV come from the germline V gene. CDR3: CASSLLLGRANEQFF. CDR3 DNA: TGTGCCAGCAGCTTACTCCTCGGGAGGGCGAATGAGCAGTTCTTC.

The chain couples TRBV5-6 to TRBJ2-2; 7 positions agree with TRBD1. The V segment lost 3 bases and the J segment 3 bases; nucleotides outside the gene matches: 8. CDR3 size: 16 residues. The V gene's germline CDR1 is SGHDT and CDR2 YYEEEE. The CDR3 DNA follows: TGTGCCAGCAGCTCAACAGGGGCCCCGGACACCGGGGAGCTGTTTTTT. It encodes CASSSTGAPDTGELFF.

The count of this clone is one. The chain recombines TRBV2 with TRBJ2-7; 7 bases match TRBD2. The junction had 5 bases not matched to a gene; V was cut back by 1 base and J by 5 bases. Germline-derived CDR1 and CDR2 are SNHLY and FYNNEI. This CDR3 contains 14 residues. For the CDR3, the DNA is TGTGCCAGCAGTGAAGGGTGGGGAGGGAACGAGCAGTACTTC. Translation gives CASSEGWGGNEQYF.

The chain employs TRBV6-5 and TRBJ2-7, with 9 bases matching TRBD1. The CDR3 has 15 amino acids. Germline loops: CDR1 MNHEY, CDR2 SVGAGI. V gave up 6 bases and J gave up 6 bases; unmatched junction bases: 12. Here the CDR3 reads CASRPATGGYVEQYF. The CDR3 nucleotides read TGTGCCAGCAGGCCCGCGACAGGGGGTTATGTCGAGCAGTACTTC.